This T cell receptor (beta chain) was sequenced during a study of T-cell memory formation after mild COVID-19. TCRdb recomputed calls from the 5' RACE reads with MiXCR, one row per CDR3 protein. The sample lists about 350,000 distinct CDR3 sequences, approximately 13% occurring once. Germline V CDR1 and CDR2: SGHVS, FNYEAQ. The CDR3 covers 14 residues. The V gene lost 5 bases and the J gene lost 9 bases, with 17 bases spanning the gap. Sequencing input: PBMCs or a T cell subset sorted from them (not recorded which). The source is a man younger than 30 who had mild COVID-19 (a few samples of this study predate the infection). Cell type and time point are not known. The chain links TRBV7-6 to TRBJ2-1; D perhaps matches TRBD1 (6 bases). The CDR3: CASSQDRIQTEQFF. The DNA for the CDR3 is TGTGCCAGCAGCCAGGACAGAATACAAACTGAGCAGTTCTTC. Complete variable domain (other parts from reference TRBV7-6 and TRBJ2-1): GAGVSQSPRYKVTKRGQDVALRCDPISGHVSLYWYRQALGQGPEFLTYFNYEAQQDKSGLPNDRFSAERPEGSISTLTIQRTEQRDSAMYRCASSQDRIQTEQFFGPGTRLTVL.